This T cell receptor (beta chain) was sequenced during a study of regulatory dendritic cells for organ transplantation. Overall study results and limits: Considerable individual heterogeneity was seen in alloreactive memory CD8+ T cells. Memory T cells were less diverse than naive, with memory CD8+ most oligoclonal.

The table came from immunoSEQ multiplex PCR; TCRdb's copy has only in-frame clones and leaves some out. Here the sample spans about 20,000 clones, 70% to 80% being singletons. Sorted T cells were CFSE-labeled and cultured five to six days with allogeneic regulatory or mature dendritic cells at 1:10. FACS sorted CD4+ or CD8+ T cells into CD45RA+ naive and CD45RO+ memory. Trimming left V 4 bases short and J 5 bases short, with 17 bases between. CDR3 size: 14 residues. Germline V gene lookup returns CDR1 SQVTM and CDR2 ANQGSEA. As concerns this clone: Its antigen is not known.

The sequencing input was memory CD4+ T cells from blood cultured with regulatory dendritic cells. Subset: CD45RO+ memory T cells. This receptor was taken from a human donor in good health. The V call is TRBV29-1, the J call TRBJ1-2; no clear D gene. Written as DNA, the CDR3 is TGCAGCGTTGGCCACCCATCCGTACCTTATGGCTACACCTTC. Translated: CSVGHPSVPYGYTF.